Listed below are T cell receptor beta chains from one sample, sequenced in a study of HIV-infected patients and healthy controls. TCRdb passed the 5' RACE reads through MiXCR, listing each CDR3 protein once. The sample gives around 15,000 distinct CDR3 sequences, about 7.7% of which show up once; roughly 8% is in the top ten. Sequencing was carried out using blood. These receptors were obtained from an adult in good health. Both conserved end residues are part of each CDR3. Each record gives: V gene, D gene, clone size, J gene, CDR3 protein, CDR3 DNA. A D gene is named only where the DNA matches it firmly. Size is stated for part of the rows, as once, few or many counts, or as a class when the clone is expanded.

V: TRBV29-1
D: -
size: many
J: TRBJ1-5
CDR3: CSGGSQPQHF
DNA: TGCAGCGGCGGGTCTCAGCCCCAGCATTTT

V: TRBV6-6
D: -
size: medium-sized
J: TRBJ1-5
CDR3: CASSYKGGFDQPQHF
DNA: TGTGCCAGCAGTTACAAAGGCGGATTCGATCAGCCCCAGCATTTT

V: TRBV11-2
D: TRBD1
size: many
J: TRBJ1-3
CDR3: CASSPGGTGNTIYF
DNA: TGTGCCAGCAGTCCAGGGGGAACTGGAAACACCATATATTTT

V: TRBV6-5
D: -
size: many
J: TRBJ2-1
CDR3: CASSYSKGRASWQFF
DNA: TGTGCCAGCAGTTACTCGAAGGGCAGGGCCAGCTGGCAGTTCTTC

V: TRBV2
D: -
size: many
J: TRBJ1-5
CDR3: CASTEGHGSQPQHF
DNA: TGTGCCAGCACGGAGGGGCATGGAAGTCAGCCCCAGCATTTT

V: TRBV12-3/TRBV12-4
D: -
size: many
J: TRBJ2-2
CDR3: CASSYLTGGGELFF
DNA: TGTGCCAGCAGTTACCTAACGGGTGGCGGGGAGCTGTTTTTT

V: TRBV29-1
D: TRBD2
size: medium-sized
J: TRBJ2-1
CDR3: CSVGLAGNNEQFF
DNA: TGCAGCGTTGGACTAGCGGGTAACAATGAGCAGTTCTTC

V: TRBV12-3/TRBV12-4
D: TRBD2
size: -
J: TRBJ2-3
CDR3: CASSLRSSGLSTDTQYF
DNA: TGTGCCAGCAGTTTGAGGTCTAGCGGACTTAGCACAGATACGCAGTATTTT

V: TRBV20-1
D: -
size: -
J: TRBJ2-5
CDR3: CSARSRAETQYF
DNA: TGCAGTGCTAGATCCAGGGCAGAGACCCAGTACTTC

V: TRBV10-2
D: -
size: many
J: TRBJ2-1
CDR3: CASRETTSSYNEQFF
DNA: TGCGCCAGCAGAGAGACTACCAGCTCCTACAATGAGCAGTTCTTC

V: TRBV7-2
D: -
size: many
J: TRBJ2-5
CDR3: CASRPGGAYQETQYF
DNA: TGTGCCAGCAGACCCGGCGGAGCGTACCAAGAGACCCAGTACTTC

V: TRBV9
D: TRBD1
size: many
J: TRBJ1-5
CDR3: CASSRSGGHQPQHF
DNA: TGTGCCAGCAGCCGGTCAGGGGGACATCAGCCCCAGCATTTT

V: TRBV4-2
D: -
size: many
J: TRBJ2-5
CDR3: CASSQLQGVGETQYF
DNA: TGTGCCAGCAGCCAACTACAGGGAGTAGGGGAGACCCAGTACTTC

V: TRBV19
D: -
size: many
J: TRBJ1-1
CDR3: CASSIRENTEAFF
DNA: TGTGCCAGTAGTATACGAGAGAACACTGAAGCTTTCTTT

V: TRBV20-1
D: -
size: -
J: TRBJ1-5
CDR3: CSANKGGNQPQHF
DNA: TGCAGTGCTAACAAAGGGGGCAATCAGCCCCAGCATTTT

V: TRBV12-3/TRBV12-4
D: -
size: -
J: TRBJ2-2
CDR3: CASTLGGRRGRANTGELFF
DNA: TGTGCCAGCACCCTAGGGGGGCGCAGGGGTCGGGCGAACACCGGGGAGCTGTTTTTT

V: TRBV28
D: TRBD1
size: -
J: TRBJ1-2
CDR3: CASRTGGYGYTF
DNA: TGTGCCAGCCGGACAGGCGGGTATGGCTACACCTTC

V: TRBV7-8
D: -
size: -
J: TRBJ2-7
CDR3: CASSLAGGNYEQYF
DNA: TGTGCCAGCAGCTTAGCGGGTGGGAACTACGAGCAGTACTTC

V: TRBV28
D: TRBD1
size: many
J: TRBJ1-2
CDR3: CASSPGGPGYTF
DNA: TGTGCCAGCAGTCCAGGGGGCCCCGGCTACACCTTC

V: TRBV23-1
D: TRBD1
size: many
J: TRBJ2-5
CDR3: CASSQPDRVQETQYF
DNA: TGCGCCAGCAGTCAACCCGACAGGGTCCAAGAGACCCAGTACTTC

V: TRBV12-3/TRBV12-4
D: TRBD2
size: many
J: TRBJ2-7
CDR3: CASSFGGTRSYEQYF
DNA: TGTGCCAGCAGTTTCGGGGGGACTCGCTCCTACGAGCAGTACTTC

V: TRBV5-1
D: -
size: many
J: TRBJ2-3
CDR3: CASSPVGTTDTQYF
DNA: TGCGCCAGCTCCCCAGTGGGAACCACAGATACGCAGTATTTT

V: TRBV6-2/TRBV6-3
D: TRBD2
size: many
J: TRBJ2-7
CDR3: CASSSQSGIFDEQYF
DNA: TGTGCCAGCAGTTCTCAAAGCGGGATCTTCGACGAGCAGTACTTC

V: TRBV3-1
D: TRBD2
size: many
J: TRBJ2-2
CDR3: CASSQRGGRITGELFF
DNA: TGTGCCAGCAGCCAACGGGGGGGGCGTATCACCGGGGAGCTGTTTTTT

V: TRBV7-8
D: TRBD1
size: medium-sized
J: TRBJ1-1
CDR3: CASSFRDRLNTEAFF
DNA: TGTGCCAGCAGCTTCCGGGACAGACTGAACACTGAAGCTTTCTTT

V: TRBV20-1
D: TRBD2
size: -
J: TRBJ2-7
CDR3: CSARAPSGSYEQYF
DNA: TGCAGTGCTAGGGCCCCTAGCGGAAGCTACGAGCAGTACTTC

V: TRBV27
D: -
size: many
J: TRBJ2-2
CDR3: CASTPGGDTGELFF
DNA: TGTGCCAGCACCCCAGGGGGGGACACCGGGGAGCTGTTTTTT

V: TRBV7-2
D: TRBD2
size: many
J: TRBJ2-3
CDR3: CASSLSSLAGLGTDTQYF
DNA: TGTGCCAGCAGCTTATCAAGCCTAGCGGGACTTGGCACAGATACGCAGTATTTT

V: TRBV7-2
D: -
size: many
J: TRBJ1-4
CDR3: CASSLGWGEKLFF
DNA: TGTGCCAGCAGCTTAGGATGGGGCGAAAAACTGTTTTTT

V: TRBV6-5
D: -
size: many
J: TRBJ2-1
CDR3: CASRTGSYNEQFF
DNA: TGTGCCAGCAGGACGGGATCCTACAATGAGCAGTTCTTC

V: TRBV12-3/TRBV12-4
D: -
size: few
J: TRBJ1-5
CDR3: CASSEGLINQPQHF
DNA: TGTGCCAGTTCCGAGGGTCTGATAAATCAGCCCCAGCATTTT

V: TRBV6-1
D: TRBD2
size: many
J: TRBJ2-1
CDR3: CASSPGLAEYNEQFF
DNA: TGTGCCAGCAGTCCGGGACTAGCGGAGTACAATGAGCAGTTCTTC

V: TRBV24-1
D: -
size: -
J: TRBJ1-2
CDR3: CATSDFYGYTF
DNA: TGTGCCACCAGTGATTTCTATGGCTACACCTTC

V: TRBV5-5
D: TRBD1
size: medium-sized
J: TRBJ1-1
CDR3: CASSLFTGADSEAFF
DNA: TGTGCCAGCAGCTTATTTACAGGGGCGGATTCTGAAGCTTTCTTT

V: TRBV20-1
D: TRBD2
size: medium-sized
J: TRBJ2-7
CDR3: CSARWRLAIDEQYF
DNA: TGCAGTGCTAGATGGAGACTAGCTATAGACGAGCAGTACTTC

V: TRBV7-2
D: -
size: many
J: TRBJ2-7
CDR3: CASSLGFFPYEQYF
DNA: TGTGCCAGCAGCTTAGGGTTTTTTCCCTACGAGCAGTACTTC

V: TRBV7-8
D: -
size: many
J: TRBJ1-1
CDR3: CASSLVAGAGILTEAFF
DNA: TGTGCCAGCAGCTTAGTAGCTGGGGCGGGGATTCTTACTGAAGCTTTCTTT

V: TRBV11-1
D: TRBD1
size: many
J: TRBJ2-2
CDR3: CASSFRGQGIPGELFF
DNA: TGTGCCAGCAGCTTTCGGGGACAGGGGATTCCCGGGGAGCTGTTTTTT

V: TRBV21-1
D: -
size: many
J: TRBJ2-3
CDR3: CASSKGAPSTDTQYF
DNA: TGTGCCAGCAGCAAAGGGGCCCCTTCCACAGATACGCAGTATTTT

V: TRBV6-1
D: TRBD2
size: medium-sized
J: TRBJ2-2
CDR3: CASRPGLAGTGELFF
DNA: TGTGCCAGCAGGCCGGGACTAGCGGGGACCGGGGAGCTGTTTTTT

V: TRBV29-1
D: -
size: once
J: TRBJ1-2
CDR3: CSVVEDWAAVNYGYTF
DNA: TGCAGCGTCGTTGAAGACTGGGCAGCGGTGAACTATGGCTACACCTTC

V: TRBV20-1
D: -
size: few
J: TRBJ2-1
CDR3: CSAPWRASNEQFF
DNA: TGCAGTGCCCCATGGAGAGCCAGCAATGAGCAGTTCTTC

V: TRBV27
D: -
size: -
J: TRBJ1-1
CDR3: CASSLYAGGDLTEAFF
DNA: TGTGCCAGCAGTTTGTATGCGGGGGGTGATCTGACTGAAGCTTTCTTT

V: TRBV28
D: -
size: -
J: TRBJ2-3
CDR3: CASSRLAPDTQYF
DNA: TGTGCCAGCAGCAGACTCGCCCCAGATACGCAGTATTTT

V: TRBV12-3/TRBV12-4
D: TRBD1
size: many
J: TRBJ1-2
CDR3: CASSSLRGPSFGYTF
DNA: TGTGCCAGCAGTTCCCTCAGGGGGCCCTCATTCGGCTACACCTTC

V: TRBV20-1
D: -
size: many
J: TRBJ1-6
CDR3: CSAPEWGLNSPLHF
DNA: TGCAGTGCCCCTGAGTGGGGCCTTAACTCACCCCTCCACTTT

V: TRBV7-3
D: TRBD2
size: many
J: TRBJ2-1
CDR3: CASSLLAGDLNEQFF
DNA: TGTGCCAGCAGTTTGCTAGCGGGAGATCTCAATGAGCAGTTCTTC

V: TRBV11-1
D: -
size: many
J: TRBJ2-5
CDR3: CASSPSPTGQETQYF
DNA: TGTGCCAGCAGCCCCTCCCCGACGGGACAAGAGACCCAGTACTTC

V: TRBV7-6
D: -
size: many
J: TRBJ2-1
CDR3: CASSRGTDLNEQFF
DNA: TGTGCCAGCAGCCGGGGGACAGATCTCAATGAGCAGTTCTTC

V: TRBV27
D: TRBD2
size: many
J: TRBJ2-1
CDR3: CASSPLLAGGLDEQFF
DNA: TGTGCCAGCAGTCCACTCCTAGCGGGAGGGCTTGATGAGCAGTTCTTC

V: TRBV20-1
D: -
size: many
J: TRBJ2-7
CDR3: CSARLPDSTYEQYF
DNA: TGCAGTGCTCGTCTCCCAGATAGCACCTACGAGCAGTACTTC

V: TRBV2
D: -
size: medium-sized
J: TRBJ1-2
CDR3: CASRVDRLMPPNYGYTF
DNA: TGTGCCAGCAGGGTCGACCGGCTCATGCCTCCTAACTATGGCTACACCTTC

V: TRBV28
D: TRBD2
size: medium-sized
J: TRBJ2-3
CDR3: CASRIGGSGVTTDTQYF
DNA: TGTGCCAGCAGGATCGGGGGTAGCGGGGTAACCACAGATACGCAGTATTTT

V: TRBV19
D: TRBD1
size: many
J: TRBJ1-5
CDR3: CASSGGQGLNQPQHF
DNA: TGTGCCAGTAGTGGAGGACAGGGCCTAAATCAGCCCCAGCATTTT

V: TRBV24-1
D: TRBD1
size: many
J: TRBJ2-7
CDR3: CATSGTGNFYEQYF
DNA: TGTGCCACCAGTGGGACAGGGAATTTCTACGAGCAGTACTTC

V: TRBV5-6
D: -
size: many
J: TRBJ1-1
CDR3: CASSLFMGVNTEAFF
DNA: TGTGCCAGCAGCCTATTCATGGGGGTAAACACTGAAGCTTTCTTT

V: TRBV7-9
D: -
size: many
J: TRBJ1-4
CDR3: CASSFGQYGTNEKLFF
DNA: TGTGCCAGCAGTTTCGGACAGTACGGAACTAATGAAAAACTGTTTTTT

V: TRBV9
D: -
size: many
J: TRBJ2-3
CDR3: CASSVATRGSVTDTQYF
DNA: TGTGCCAGCAGCGTAGCTACCCGGGGCAGCGTCACAGATACGCAGTATTTT

V: TRBV7-2
D: -
size: many
J: TRBJ1-1
CDR3: CASSLAWGGTFHTEAFF
DNA: TGTGCCAGCAGCTTAGCGTGGGGTGGGACGTTTCACACTGAAGCTTTCTTT